This TCR beta chain was captured by sequencing in a study of CD8 T cells in Susac syndrome. Random hexamers served to reverse transcribe roughly 0.45 to 1 ug RNA. An immunoSEQ multiplex PCR generated amplified TCR beta CDR3 products spanning 54 Vbeta and 13 Jbeta. TCRdb redid the calling of the immunoSEQ multiplex PCR reads with MiXCR, one entry per CDR3 protein. Of a few hundred thousand distinct CDR3 sequences listed, 70% to 90% are singletons. CD8+ and CD4+ T cells from blood underwent TCR beta sequencing. Germline V CDR1 and CDR2: DFQATT, SNEGSKA (reference sequence). Deletions cut 5 bases from V and 7 bases from J, with 12 bases between. The CDR3 is 12 residues long.

Sequenced material: CD8+ T cells from PBMCs. V is TRBV20-1 and J is TRBJ2-1, with a weak D call TRBD2 (5 bases). This TCR derives from a human donor with multiple sclerosis. CDR3 loop: CSARGMRNEQFF. The CDR3 DNA reads as TGCAGTGCTCGAGGGATGCGGAATGAGCAGTTCTTC.